These 10 T cell receptor beta chains were all obtained from the same sample, sequenced in a study of naive and memory T cell subsets. The beta constant-region primer was an equimolar mix of two oligonucleotides covering TRBC1 and TRBC2. TCRdb re-called the UMI-ligation and nested PCR reads with MiXCR, one entry per CDR3 protein. This sample has 140,000 to 150,000 distinct CDR3 sequences, with about a sixth found just once. Sequencing input: naive CD4+ T cells from blood. Receptors were obtained from a human donor in good health.

In this sample, this clonotype turned up a few times. This rearrangement joins TRBV10-2 to TRBJ1-5, with D maybe TRBD1 (6 bases). CDR1 and CDR2 (germline): WSHSY, SAAADI. The V end lost 4 bases, the J end lost 2 bases, and 15 bases lay between the germline ends. The CDR3 sequence is 16 residues long. This CDR3 is CASSVIQGNGNQPQHF. CDR3 coding DNA: TGCGCCAGCAGTGTGATACAGGGAAATGGCAATCAGCCCCAGCATTTT.

This chain uses TRBV7-9 with TRBJ1-1, with D tentatively TRBD1 (6 bases). The CDR3 has 14 residues. V was pared by 5 bases and J by 4 bases, with 14 bases between. Per germline, CDR1 SEHNR and CDR2 FQNEAQ (reference sequence). CDR3 residues: CASSPGTSGTEAFF. CDR3 bases: TGTGCCAGCAGCCCCGGGACATCTGGCACTGAAGCTTTCTTT.

This clonotype was found a few times. The chain joins TRBV24-1 to TRBJ2-7, with D maybe TRBD2 (6 bases). The length of the CDR3 is 13 residues. The V end was cut by 8 bases, the J end by 6 bases, with 16 bases between. Germline loops: CDR1 KGHDR, CDR2 SFDVKD. The chain's CDR3 is CATMQAEGLEQYF. In DNA, the CDR3 is TGTGCCACCATGCAAGCGGAGGGTCTCGAGCAGTACTTC.

The rearrangement links TRBV29-1 to TRBJ2-5; perhaps TRBD2 as D (6 bases). The CDR3 is made up of 15 amino acids. CDR1 and CDR2 from the germline V gene are SQVTM and ANQGSEA. V lost 0 bases, J lost 7 bases, and 18 bases lay in between. The CDR3 spells CSVEDRGSRPGTQYF. CDR3 coding DNA: TGCAGCGTTGAAGATCGGGGGAGTAGGCCCGGGACCCAGTACTTC.

This clonotype was recorded a few times. This chain's CDR3 is CASSQGAVMGEQFF. In DNA form, the CDR3 reads TGTGCCAGCAGCCAAGGCGCTGTGATGGGGGAGCAGTTCTTC. This rearrangement joins TRBV14 to TRBJ2-1; D is undetermined. Germline CDR1 reads SGHDN; CDR2 reads FVKESK. The ends were cut back, 1 base at V and 10 bases at J, with 14 bases in the middle. The CDR3 is 14 residues long.

V gene TRBV29-1 combines with J gene TRBJ1-1, with 9 bases lining up with TRBD1. The trim removed 6 bases at V and 10 bases at J, leaving 15 bases unmatched. The CDR3 has 14 amino acids. Germline values: CDR1 SQVTM, CDR2 ANQGSEA. The CDR3 region is CSVKTGTGRWGAFF. In DNA form, the CDR3 reads TGCAGCGTAAAAACCGGGACAGGGCGGTGGGGAGCTTTCTTT.

In this sample, this clonotype turned up a few times. The genes are TRBV25-1 and TRBJ1-1, with no clear D. This CDR3 region has 13 residues. CDR1 MGHDK and CDR2 SYGVNS come from the germline V gene. The V end was cut by 3 bases, the J end by 2 bases, with 7 bases between. Here the CDR3 reads CASSEGINTEAFF. CDR3 nucleotide sequence: TGTGCCAGCAGTGAGGGGATCAACACTGAAGCTTTCTTT.

This clonotype was counted a few times. The J gene is TRBJ1-5, the V gene TRBV20-1, with a tentative D call TRBD1 (6 bases). CDR3 length: 16 residues. The V and J ends lost 1 base and 7 bases respectively, with 20 bases between them. Germline V gene lookup returns CDR1 DFQATT and CDR2 SNEGSKA (reference sequence). CDR3 loop: CSARASGTTESQPQHF. CDR3 nucleotides: TGCAGTGCTAGAGCGAGCGGGACAACGGAATCACAGCCCCAGCATTTT.

This clonotype was observed a handful of times. The rearrangement links TRBV6-6 to TRBJ2-2; D is unclear. Trimming cost V 6 bases and J 3 bases, with 11 bases left between them. Germline V gene sequence: CDR1 MNHNY, CDR2 SVGAGI (reference sequence). The CDR3 sequence is 14 residues long. The CDR3 coding sequence is TGTGCCAGCAGCCCCAATCGGGACACCGGGGAGCTGTTTTTT. This encodes CASSPNRDTGELFF.

This clonotype appeared a few times. This chain connects TRBV6-5 to TRBJ2-7, with 7 bases that match TRBD2. CDR1 MNHEY and CDR2 SVGAGI come from the germline V gene. V dropped 7 bases and J dropped 6; count of bases not matched to a gene: 9. This CDR3 region has 13 residues. The CDR3 coding sequence is TGTGCCAGCAAGGTGGGAGGGTTCCGCGAGCAGTACTTC. This codes for CASKVGGFREQYF.